A selection of T cell receptor beta chains follows, all from one sample in a study of response to subunit inactivated influenza vaccine. Via MiXCR, TCRdb re-called the RT-PCR reads, giving one row per CDR3 protein. The sample has approximately 730,000 distinct CDR3 sequences; approximately 15% are singletons. The sample consisted of PBMCs from blood, taken around two weeks before vaccination. The receptors stem from a man aged 50 to 59 who received an inactivated influenza vaccine. Each CDR3 is given with its conserved first and last residue. D genes are given only for firm matches. Clone sizes are given selectively: once, few, many, or a class where the clone is expanded.

size,length,D,V,J,CDR3,DNA
-,11,-,TRBV6-2/TRBV6-3,TRBJ1-4,CASRWTNQLFF,TGTGCCAGCAGGTGGACAAACCAGCTGTTTTTT
-,13,-,TRBV10-3,TRBJ2-3,CAISEKSTDTQYF,TGTGCCATCAGTGAGAAGAGCACAGATACGCAGTATTTT
-,12,-,TRBV29-1,TRBJ2-5,CSVTTGGETQYF,TGCAGCGTCACGACAGGAGGGGAGACCCAGTACTTC
few,15,-,TRBV10-3,TRBJ2-3,CAISDSEGPRDTQYF,TGTGCCATCAGTGACTCAGAGGGCCCCAGGGATACGCAGTATTTT
-,15,-,TRBV7-2,TRBJ2-6,CASSPGRSGANVLTF,TGTGCCAGCAGCCCAGGCCGCTCTGGGGCCAACGTCCTGACTTTC
-,14,TRBD2,TRBV20-1,TRBJ2-2,CSATGGMNTGELFF,TGCAGCGCTACGGGGGGGATGAACACCGGGGAGCTGTTTTTT
few,15,-,TRBV7-2,TRBJ1-4,CASSLVRGSREKLFF,TGTGCCAGCAGCTTAGTTAGGGGGAGTAGAGAAAAACTGTTTTTT
few,17,TRBD2,TRBV4-2,TRBJ2-3,CASSQSGLAGLTDTQYF,TGTGCCAGCAGCCAGTCCGGACTAGCGGGGCTCACAGATACGCAGTATTTT
-,15,-,TRBV3-1,TRBJ2-1,CAGSSGDLTYNEQFF,TGTGCCGGTTCTTCGGGAGATTTAACCTACAATGAGCAGTTCTTC
-,16,TRBD1,TRBV12-3/TRBV12-4,TRBJ2-2,CASSPGDRVGPVELFF,TGTGCCAGCAGCCCGGGGGACAGGGTCGGTCCCGTAGAGCTGTTTTTT
-,15,TRBD2,TRBV20-1,TRBJ2-1,CSVAVGSGSYNEQFF,TGCAGTGTTGCAGTGGGTAGCGGGAGCTACAATGAGCAGTTCTTC
-,13,-,TRBV4-2,TRBJ1-6,CASSQGQNSPLHF,TGTGCCAGCAGCCAAGGTCAAAATTCACCCCTCCACTTT
many,12,-,TRBV25-1,TRBJ2-5,CASSGIQETQYF,TGTGCCAGCAGCGGGATACAAGAGACCCAGTACTTC
many,16,TRBD1,TRBV15,TRBJ2-1,CATSIDNRGSYNEQFF,TGTGCCACCAGCATTGACAACAGGGGCTCCTACAATGAGCAGTTCTTC
many,17,-,TRBV4-1,TRBJ2-3,CASSQDMGKGSTDTQYF,TGCGCCAGCAGCCAAGATATGGGCAAGGGAAGCACAGATACGCAGTATTTT
few,14,-,TRBV5-1,TRBJ2-7,CASSLGQAFDEQYF,TGCGCCAGCAGCTTGGGGCAGGCCTTTGACGAGCAGTACTTC
-,12,-,TRBV10-3,TRBJ2-1,CAIRAPGDEQFF,TGTGCCATAAGAGCCCCAGGGGATGAGCAGTTCTTC
few,16,TRBD1,TRBV6-2/TRBV6-3,TRBJ2-5,CASSGPRQGAGETQYF,TGTGCCAGCAGTGGGCCGCGACAGGGGGCAGGAGAGACCCAGTACTTC
few,13,-,TRBV7-9,TRBJ2-1,CATDRSSYNEQFF,TGTGCCACCGACAGGAGCTCCTACAATGAGCAGTTCTTC
-,13,TRBD1,TRBV9,TRBJ2-3,CASSSIAGTGWYF,TGTGCCAGCAGCTCAATAGCCGGGACAGGGTGGTATTTT
few,15,TRBD1,TRBV20-1,TRBJ2-5,CSARGDRGSQETQYF,TGCAGTGCTAGAGGGGACAGGGGGTCGCAAGAGACCCAGTACTTC
few,16,-,TRBV12-3/TRBV12-4,TRBJ2-6,CASSYTTGSGANVLTF,TGTGCCAGCAGCTACACCACAGGTTCTGGGGCCAACGTCCTGACTTTC
few,17,TRBD1,TRBV2,TRBJ2-5,CASSEGHRGPLQETQYF,TGTGCCAGCAGTGAAGGACACAGGGGGCCCCTCCAAGAGACCCAGTACTTC
-,14,-,TRBV24-1,TRBJ2-5,CATSDPGSEETQYF,TGTGCCACCAGTGATCCCGGGTCTGAAGAGACCCAGTACTTC
few,16,-,TRBV18,TRBJ2-7,CASSPQGGVVTYEQYF,TGTGCCAGCTCACCACAGGGCGGGGTGGTTACCTACGAGCAGTACTTC
few,11,-,TRBV5-6,TRBJ1-1,CASSLAVEAFF,TGTGCCAGCAGCTTGGCAGTTGAAGCTTTCTTT
few,14,TRBD1,TRBV11-2,TRBJ2-7,CASSRNQGAYEQYF,TGTGCCAGCAGTCGTAACCAGGGGGCTTACGAGCAGTACTTC
-,16,-,TRBV4-1,TRBJ2-1,CASSQGRGGTRNEQFF,TGCGCCAGCAGCCAAGGGAGGGGGGGAACGAGGAATGAGCAGTTCTTC
few,16,TRBD2,TRBV12-3/TRBV12-4,TRBJ2-3,CASSPRRLAGTDTQYF,TGTGCCAGCAGTCCACGCCGACTAGCGGGAACAGATACGCAGTATTTT
many,14,-,TRBV3-1,TRBJ2-1,CASSHTSTPNEQFF,TGTGCCAGCAGCCACACTAGCACCCCCAATGAGCAGTTCTTC
-,14,-,TRBV6-1,TRBJ2-4,CASSPTSAKNIQYF,TGTGCCAGCAGCCCTACTAGTGCCAAAAACATTCAGTACTTC
few,14,-,TRBV5-1,TRBJ1-6,CASAHGSEYSPLHF,TGCGCCAGCGCTCACGGGAGTGAATATTCACCCCTCCACTTT
few,14,TRBD2,TRBV12-3/TRBV12-4,TRBJ2-1,CAVSTSGPYNEQFF,TGTGCTGTTTCCACTAGCGGCCCCTACAATGAGCAGTTCTTC
-,13,-,TRBV20-1,TRBJ1-6,CSARDRMGSPLHF,TGCAGTGCCAGAGACAGGATGGGTTCACCCCTCCACTTT
-,17,TRBD2,TRBV12-3/TRBV12-4,TRBJ2-2,CASSLLTSGSSGGELFF,TGTGCCAGCAGTTTACTGACTAGCGGGAGCTCCGGCGGGGAGCTGTTTTTT
-,15,-,TRBV9,TRBJ1-1,CASSVVLGGNTEAFF,TGTGCCAGCAGCGTAGTTCTGGGCGGTAACACTGAAGCTTTCTTT
few,18,-,TRBV6-2/TRBV6-3,TRBJ2-1,CASSYSITDPGTYNEQFF,TGTGCCAGCAGTTACTCGATAACGGACCCGGGGACGTACAATGAGCAGTTCTTC
-,15,-,TRBV6-2/TRBV6-3,TRBJ2-2,CASSLGNRATGELFF,TGTGCCAGCAGTCTTGGAAACAGGGCCACCGGGGAGCTGTTTTTT
-,17,-,TRBV11-2,TRBJ2-2,CASSLRLHEVEVGELFF,TGTGCCAGCAGCTTACGACTGCATGAGGTCGAAGTTGGGGAGCTGTTTTTT
few,12,-,TRBV29-1,TRBJ2-5,CSVALGAETQYF,TGCAGCGTCGCCCTAGGGGCGGAGACCCAGTACTTC
few,18,TRBD1,TRBV28,TRBJ2-7,CASSLRTGALRSSYEQYF,TGTGCCAGCAGTTTGCGGACAGGGGCCTTAAGGAGCTCCTACGAGCAGTACTTC
-,17,-,TRBV7-2,TRBJ1-5,CASSLAPGGASNQPQHF,TGTGCCAGCAGCTTAGCTCCCGGGGGCGCGAGCAATCAGCCCCAGCATTTT
few,16,-,TRBV20-1,TRBJ2-1,CSARDLTGGQYNEQFF,TGCAGTGCTAGAGATCTAACTGGCGGGCAATACAATGAGCAGTTCTTC
many,15,TRBD1,TRBV12-3/TRBV12-4,TRBJ2-1,CASSLGTGTYNEQFF,TGTGCCAGCAGTTTAGGGACAGGGACCTACAATGAGCAGTTCTTC
-,17,-,TRBV27,TRBJ2-1,CASSLLGRPRGYNEQFF,TGTGCCAGCAGTTTATTAGGTCGCCCACGCGGTTACAATGAGCAGTTCTTC
few,13,-,TRBV12-3/TRBV12-4,TRBJ1-3,CASKQDIRNTIYF,TGTGCCAGCAAACAGGATATTCGAAACACCATATATTTT
-,17,TRBD1,TRBV27,TRBJ2-1,CASSPLMTGGFYNEQFF,TGTGCCAGCAGTCCATTAATGACAGGGGGCTTCTACAATGAGCAGTTCTTC
few,21,TRBD2,TRBV6-2/TRBV6-3,TRBJ2-1,CASSYSKVPGTSGRSYNEQFF,TGTGCCAGCAGTTACTCGAAGGTACCGGGGACTAGCGGGAGGTCCTACAATGAGCAGTTCTTC
-,15,TRBD2,TRBV4-2,TRBJ2-1,CASSQVAGNYNEQFF,TGTGCCAGCAGCCAAGTAGCGGGAAACTACAATGAGCAGTTCTTC
-,15,TRBD1,TRBV7-2,TRBJ1-4,CASSTQTGRGEKLFF,TGTGCCAGCAGCACCCAGACAGGGCGGGGTGAAAAACTGTTTTTT
-,18,-,TRBV5-1,TRBJ2-6,CASSLSTRTGSGANVLTF,TGCGCCAGCAGCTTGTCAACTAGGACGGGCTCTGGGGCCAACGTCCTGACTTTC
-,15,TRBD2,TRBV7-9,TRBJ2-1,CASSLALADYNEQFF,TGTGCCAGCAGCTTAGCACTAGCGGACTACAATGAGCAGTTCTTC